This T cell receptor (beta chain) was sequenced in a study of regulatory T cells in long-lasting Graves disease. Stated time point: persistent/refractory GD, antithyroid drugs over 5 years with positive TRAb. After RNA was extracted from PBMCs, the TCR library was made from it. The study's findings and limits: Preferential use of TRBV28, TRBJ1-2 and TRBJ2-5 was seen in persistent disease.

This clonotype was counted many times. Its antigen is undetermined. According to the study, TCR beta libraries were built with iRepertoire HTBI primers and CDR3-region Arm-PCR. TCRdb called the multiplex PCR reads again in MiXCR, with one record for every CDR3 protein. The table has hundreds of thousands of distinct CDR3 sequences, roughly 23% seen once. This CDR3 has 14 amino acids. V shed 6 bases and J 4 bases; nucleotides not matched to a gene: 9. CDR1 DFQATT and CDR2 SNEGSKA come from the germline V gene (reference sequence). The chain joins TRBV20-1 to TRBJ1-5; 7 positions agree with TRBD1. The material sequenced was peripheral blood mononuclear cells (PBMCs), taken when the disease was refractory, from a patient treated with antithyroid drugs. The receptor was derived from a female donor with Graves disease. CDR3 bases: TGCAGTGCAAGTTCGGGACAGATAAATCAGCCCCAGCATTTT. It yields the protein CSASSGQINQPQHF.